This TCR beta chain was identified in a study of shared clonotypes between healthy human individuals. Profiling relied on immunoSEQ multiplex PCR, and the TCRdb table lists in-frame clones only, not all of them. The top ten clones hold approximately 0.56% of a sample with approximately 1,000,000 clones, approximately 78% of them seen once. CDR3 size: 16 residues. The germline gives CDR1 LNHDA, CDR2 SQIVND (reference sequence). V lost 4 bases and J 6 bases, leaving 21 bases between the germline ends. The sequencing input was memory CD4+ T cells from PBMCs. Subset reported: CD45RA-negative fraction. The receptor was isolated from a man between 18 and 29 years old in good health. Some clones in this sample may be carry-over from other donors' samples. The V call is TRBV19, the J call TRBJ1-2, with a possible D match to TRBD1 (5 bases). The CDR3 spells CASSSKYTSGFHGYTF. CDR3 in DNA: TGTGCCAGTAGTAGCAAGTATACATCAGGGTTCCATGGCTACACCTTC. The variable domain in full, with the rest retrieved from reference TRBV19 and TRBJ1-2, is DGGITQSPKYLFRKEGQNVTLSCEQNLNHDAMYWYRQDPGQGLRLIYYSQIVNDFQKGDIAEGYSVSREKKESFPLTVTSAQKNPTAFYLCASSSKYTSGFHGYTFGSGTRLTVV.